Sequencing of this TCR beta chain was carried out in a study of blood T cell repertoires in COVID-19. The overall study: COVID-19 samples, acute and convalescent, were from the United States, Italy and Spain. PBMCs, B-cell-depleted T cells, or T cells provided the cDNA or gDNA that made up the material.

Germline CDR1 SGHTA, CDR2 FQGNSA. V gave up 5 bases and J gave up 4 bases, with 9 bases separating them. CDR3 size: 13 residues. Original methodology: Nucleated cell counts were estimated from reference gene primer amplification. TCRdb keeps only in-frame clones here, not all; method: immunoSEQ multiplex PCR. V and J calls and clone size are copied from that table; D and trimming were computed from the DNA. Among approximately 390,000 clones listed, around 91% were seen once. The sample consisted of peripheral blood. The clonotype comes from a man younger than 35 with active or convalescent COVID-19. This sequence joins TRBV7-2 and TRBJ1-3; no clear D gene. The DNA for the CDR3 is TGTGCCAGCAGCCCACAAACCGGAAACACCATATATTTT. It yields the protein CASSPQTGNTIYF.